Below are 26 T cell receptor beta chains sequenced from a single sample in a study of control samples from healthy donors and cancer patients. Assay: immunoSEQ multiplex PCR; the TCRdb copy retains only in-frame clones and omits some. The repertoire has around 150,000 clones, about 87% of them found once; the top ten carry about 12%. The sample comprised blood. All receptors derive from a man aged 30 to 45 in good health.

This chain connects TRBV7-9 to TRBJ2-7; D not resolved. This CDR3 contains 16 residues. V shed 7 bases and J shed 1 base, with 20 bases lying between them. CDR1 is SEHNR and CDR2 is FQNEAQ in the germline V gene (reference sequence). CDR3 in DNA: TGTGCCAGCACCTCCCTCGTTGTTCCGTATTCCTACGAGCAGTACTTC. Translation gives CASTSLVVPYSYEQYF.

This rearrangement joins TRBV5-8 to TRBJ2-2; D assignment may be TRBD1 or TRBD2 (6 bases each). The germline V gene has CDR1 SGHTS and CDR2 YDEGEE. V dropped 2 bases and J dropped 4 bases, with 12 bases sitting between them. The CDR3 has 15 amino acids. In nucleotides, the CDR3 is TGTGCCAGCAGCTTCGGGGGCAAGGTCACCGGGGAGCTGTTTTTT. This sequence encodes CASSFGGKVTGELFF.

The V and J genes are TRBV11-2 and TRBJ2-5, with TRBD2 identical over 7 bases. The ends lost 4 bases at V and 3 bases at J; junction bases unmatched: 11. The CDR3 sequence is 16 residues long. Germline values: CDR1 SGHAT, CDR2 FQNNGV. The chain's CDR3 is CASSSREDYQKETQYF. In DNA form, the CDR3 reads TGTGCCAGCAGCTCCCGGGAGGACTACCAAAAAGAGACCCAGTACTTC.

The rearrangement links TRBV5-1 to TRBJ2-5; 8 positions match TRBD1. Germline trimming cut 4 bases from V and 5 bases from J; bases unmatched to any gene: 10. This CDR3 region has 15 residues. Per germline, CDR1 SGHRS and CDR2 YFSETQ. DNA of the CDR3: TGCGCCAGCAGCCGCGGACAGGGAGGAGGGGAGACCCAGTACTTC. This gives the protein CASSRGQGGGETQYF.

The J gene is TRBJ2-3, the V gene TRBV9; 10 bases are shared with TRBD2. From germline, CDR1 is SGDLS and CDR2 YYNGEE. Trimming took 4 bases from V and 0 from J; bases not matched to a gene: 8. The CDR3 has 17 residues. The CDR3 sequence: CASSRSGRGSSTDTQYF. In DNA, the CDR3 is TGTGCCAGCAGCCGGAGCGGGAGGGGATCTAGCACAGATACGCAGTATTTT.

Only a few counts were recorded for this clone. The rearrangement links TRBV12-3 or TRBV12-4 to TRBJ1-5, with a possible D match to TRBD1 (5 bases). This CDR3 has 12 amino acids. Trimming took 7 bases from V and 11 from J, leaving 15 bases between them. As DNA, the CDR3 is TGTGCCAGCACCCTTGGGGGATCAGCCCAGCATTTT. This translates into CASTLGGSAQHF.

V and J are TRBV29-1 and TRBJ1-2, with 11 bases lining up with TRBD1. The germline gives CDR1 SQVTM, CDR2 ANQGSEA. Germline trimming cut 0 bases from V and 8 bases from J; bases unmatched to any gene: 11. This CDR3 has 16 amino acids. CDR3 loop: CSVEDRRLGQGGGYTF. The CDR3 region has the DNA TGCAGCGTTGAAGATCGAAGGTTGGGACAGGGGGGAGGCTACACCTTC. Filled out from reference TRBV29-1 and TRBJ1-2, the complete variable domain reads SAVISQKPSRDICQRGTSLTIQCQVDSQVTMMFWYRQQPGQSLTLIATANQGSEATYESGFVIDKFPISRPNLTFSTLTVSNMSPEDSSIYLCSVEDRRLGQGGGYTFGSGTRLTVV.

J is TRBJ2-1 and V is TRBV6-5, with D possibly being TRBD2 (5 bases). Trimming removed 8 bases at V and 10 bases at J, with 21 bases between. Germline V gene lookup returns CDR1 MNHEY and CDR2 SVGAGI. There are 14 residues in the CDR3. CDR3 loop: CASRPHQRREEQFF. CDR3 sequence (DNA): TGTGCCAGCCGTCCCCACCAACGAAGGGAGGAGCAGTTCTTC.

V gene TRBV7-2 combines with J gene TRBJ2-5; D might be TRBD2 (5 bases). Germline V lookup: CDR1 SGHTA, CDR2 FQGNSA. There are 14 residues in the CDR3. V lost 2 bases and J 1 base, leaving 8 bases between the germline ends. This chain's CDR3 is CASSLSGTQETQYF. The DNA for the CDR3 is TGTGCCAGCAGCTTAAGCGGCACCCAAGAGACCCAGTACTTC.

V usage is TRBV6-1 and J usage is TRBJ1-5; D perhaps matches TRBD1 (5 bases). The length of the CDR3 is 15 residues. Trimming pared 1 base from V and 4 bases from J, leaving 11 bases between. From germline, CDR1 is MNHNS and CDR2 SASEGT. The CDR3 DNA reads as TGTGCCAGCAGTGAAGGAATTCAGGGTAATCAGCCCCAGCATTTT. Translation: CASSEGIQGNQPQHF.

This sequence joins TRBV5-1 and TRBJ2-6; D unresolved. This CDR3 has 15 residues. Germline CDR1 SGHRS, CDR2 YFSETQ. V lost 8 bases, J lost 0 bases, and 12 bases lay in between. The CDR3 is CASRTASSGANVLTF. CDR3 DNA: TGCGCCAGTCGGACGGCGAGCTCTGGGGCCAACGTCCTGACTTTC.

This rearrangement joins TRBV28 to TRBJ2-5; TRBD2 aligns across 7 bases. Germline V lookup: CDR1 MDHEN, CDR2 SYDVKM. After removal of 6 bases from V and 4 bases from J, the junction contained 5 bases not matched to a gene. This CDR3 contains 13 residues. CDR3 loop: CASSLGGRETQYF. The CDR3 nucleotides read TGTGCCAGCAGCCTGGGGGGGAGAGAGACCCAGTACTTC.

CDR3 loop: CASSLGTSVGETQYF. CDR3 nucleotides: TGTGCCAGCAGCTTGGGGACTAGTGTTGGAGAGACCCAGTACTTC. The chain uses TRBV5-4 and TRBJ2-5, with 7 bases fitting TRBD2. The CDR3 totals 15 residues. V gave up 0 bases and J gave up 4 bases; unmatched junction bases: 6. Per germline, CDR1 SGHNT and CDR2 YYREEE (reference sequence).

The rearrangement uses TRBV27 and TRBJ2-5, with D unclear. The germline V gene encodes CDR1 MNHEY and CDR2 SMNVEV (reference sequence). Trimming pared 6 bases from V and 2 bases from J, leaving 4 bases between. The CDR3 extends over 11 amino acids. For the CDR3, the DNA is TGTGCCAGCAGGGCACAAGAGACCCAGTACTTC. It translates to CASRAQETQYF.

The rearrangement links TRBV29-1 to TRBJ2-2; D assignment may be TRBD1 or TRBD2 (5 bases each). Germline V gene sequence: CDR1 SQVTM, CDR2 ANQGSEA. This CDR3 has 13 amino acids. V was clipped by 5 bases and J by 6 bases, with 13 bases between them. CDR3 sequence (DNA): TGCAGCGTTAGTTTGGGGGTGTCCGGGGAGCTGTTTTTT. This encodes CSVSLGVSGELFF.

This clone occurred once. V gene TRBV11-2 combines with J gene TRBJ1-6, with D tentatively TRBD1 (6 bases). Germline loops: CDR1 SGHAT, CDR2 FQNNGV. This CDR3 spans 15 amino acids. The germline V and J ends were trimmed by 4 bases and 8 bases, with 15 bases remaining between them. The CDR3 loop is CASSSIRDNYSPLHF. CDR3 bases: TGTGCCAGCAGCTCGATCCGGGACAACTATTCACCCCTCCACTTT.

CDR3 sequence: CASRRDRGRDEQFF. The DNA of the CDR3 is TGTGCCAGCAGGCGTGACAGGGGGCGCGATGAGCAGTTCTTC. V and J are TRBV6-5 and TRBJ2-1; 10 nucleotides agree with TRBD1. Trimming cost V 6 bases and J 8 bases; bases outside gene matches: 7. The germline V gene has CDR1 MNHEY and CDR2 SVGAGI. This CDR3 has 14 residues.

V is TRBV5-1 and J is TRBJ2-7; 9 positions agree with TRBD1. Trimming at V came to 2 bases and at J to 3 bases, leaving 15 bases not matched to a gene. CDR1 and CDR2 (germline): SGHRS, YFSETQ. This CDR3 is 18 amino acids long. The chain's CDR3 is CASSFLQSVRDRVYEQYF. Written as DNA, the CDR3 is TGCGCCAGCAGCTTTCTCCAATCTGTCCGGGACAGGGTCTACGAGCAGTACTTC.

The chain recombines TRBV5-5 with TRBJ2-7, with D possibly being TRBD2 (5 bases). This CDR3 spans 15 amino acids. CDR1 is SGHKS and CDR2 is YYEKEE in the germline V gene (reference sequence). V shed 2 bases and J shed 5 bases, with 17 bases lying between them. The chain's CDR3 is CASSFAQPGSDEQYF. The CDR3 DNA is TGTGCCAGCAGCTTTGCACAACCGGGAAGCGACGAGCAGTACTTC. Based on the CDR3 plus reference TRBV5-5 and TRBJ2-7, the full variable domain is DAGVTQSPTHLIKTRGQQVTLRCSPISGHKSVSWYQQVLGQGPQFIFQYYEKEERGRGNFPDRFSARQFPNYSSELNVNALLLGDSALYLCASSFAQPGSDEQYFGPGTRLTVT.

The chain recombines TRBV6-2 or TRBV6-3 with TRBJ2-3; 9 nucleotides line up with TRBD2. The germline gives CDR1 MNHEY, CDR2 SVGEGT. The CDR3 has 15 amino acids. The V gene end was trimmed by 4 bases and the J gene end by 5 bases; junction bases not matched to a gene: 7. CDR3 region: CASSSGLAGVDTQYF. CDR3 nucleotide sequence: TGTGCCAGCAGTTCGGGTTTAGCGGGGGTAGATACGCAGTATTTT.

The genes are TRBV12-3 or TRBV12-4 and TRBJ1-1, with unresolved D. The CDR3 loop spans 13 amino acids. V was trimmed by 6 bases and J by 0 bases, leaving 8 bases between them. CDR3 nucleotide sequence: TGTGCCAGCAGGTCTCACATGAACACTGAAGCTTTCTTT. Residues: CASRSHMNTEAFF.

V gene TRBV2 combines with J gene TRBJ1-2, with D hard to call. The CDR3 is made up of 12 amino acids. Trimming pared 6 bases from V and 5 bases from J, leaving 10 bases between. Germline CDR1 SNHLY, CDR2 FYNNEI. The CDR3 sequence: CASSAQLYGYTF. CDR3 sequence (DNA): TGTGCCAGCAGCGCACAGTTGTATGGCTACACCTTC.

This clone was picked up one time. V and J are TRBV4-1 and TRBJ1-1; 9 bases match TRBD1. CDR1 and CDR2 from the germline V gene are MGHRA and YSYEKL. The trim removed 0 bases at V and 9 bases at J, leaving 11 bases unmatched. The CDR3 totals 16 residues. The CDR3 spells CASSQEGGQGLGKAFF. DNA of the CDR3: TGCGCCAGCAGCCAAGAAGGTGGACAGGGGCTTGGGAAAGCTTTCTTT.

This clone has only one observation. The V gene is TRBV5-1, the J gene TRBJ2-7, with 13 nucleotides matching TRBD2. Germline V gene lookup returns CDR1 SGHRS and CDR2 YFSETQ. The CDR3 has 16 amino acids. Trimming at V came to 0 bases and at J to 2 bases, leaving 2 bases not matched to a gene. CDR3 region: CASSLGGTSGTYEQYF. CDR3 nucleotide sequence: TGCGCCAGCAGCTTGGGCGGGACTAGCGGGACCTACGAGCAGTACTTC.

The chain uses TRBV4-1 and TRBJ1-5; TRBD1 matches at 7 bases. This CDR3 has 14 amino acids. Germline loops: CDR1 MGHRA, CDR2 YSYEKL. Germline trimming cut 1 base from V and 6 bases from J; bases unmatched to any gene: 3. DNA for the CDR3: TGCGCCAGCAGCCAAGGACAGGGTGGTCAGCCCCAGCATTTT. This codes for CASSQGQGGQPQHF.

This clone came up many times. Germline is not matched at one junction end, which may reflect a read error. The V call is TRBV7-8, the J call TRBJ1-2; D not certain. Germline V gene lookup returns CDR1 SGHVS and CDR2 FQNEAQ. The CDR3 length is 12 residues. The CDR3 region is CASSPGSANTFF. The CDR3 DNA is TGTGCCAGCAGCCCGGGGAGCGCGAACACCTTCTTC.